The present entry profiles one T cell receptor beta chain with its context. Treatment meaning: about 20 received Ad26.COV2.S at low or high dose, single or two shots; about 5 received placebo; per-sample allocation not given. The samples date from day 63 after the first vaccine or placebo injection. The sample came from a Boston adult aged 18-55 years. TCRdb's table, derived via immunoSEQ multiplex PCR, lists solely in-frame clones and lacks some. The repertoire holds about 410,000 clones, with less than 90% as singletons. The data originate from a study of Ad26.COV2.S vaccination and SARS-CoV-2 variants. Study background: Intramuscularly, Ad26.COV2.S was given either once or twice, 56 days apart.

The CDR3 has 14 residues. CDR1 is MNHEY and CDR2 is SVGAGI in the germline V gene. V gave up 4 bases and J gave up 5 bases, with 12 bases separating them. The sample was peripheral blood, taken in a trial of Ad26.COV2.S vaccine versus placebo. This clonotype was sampled from a person between 18 and 60 years old who received the Ad26.COV2.S COVID-19 vaccine or a placebo. This chain joins TRBV6-5 and TRBJ2-4, with D possibly being TRBD1 (5 bases). The CDR3, as DNA: TGTGCCAGCAGTTCTCGCAGGGTCCAAAACATTCAGTACTTC. Translated: CASSSRRVQNIQYF.